This passage covers 27 T cell receptor beta chains from one sample sequenced in a study of OX40 agonist ivuxolimab in advanced cancers. Data came from immunoSEQ multiplex PCR; TCRdb stores just in-frame clones and leaves some out. The table has some 62,000 clones, about 89% seen once. This specimen consisted of CD4+ or CD8+ T cells sorted from blood, obtained in a trial of the OX40 agonist ivuxolimab. The source is an adult with an advanced solid tumor such as melanoma, head and neck, liver or kidney cancer.

The CDR3 DNA reads TGTGCCAGCAGTCCCCCGGGACAACTCTCTGGAAACACCATATATTTT. Translating it yields CASSPPGQLSGNTIYF. The chain employs TRBV28 and TRBJ1-3; D is possibly TRBD1 (6 bases). Germline-derived CDR1 and CDR2 are MDHEN and SYDVKM. The CDR3 runs to 16 residues. Trimming left V 5 bases short and J 0 bases short, with 14 bases between.

This sequence joins TRBV30 and TRBJ2-7, with a weak D call TRBD1 (5 bases). The CDR3 is made up of 14 amino acids. V was cut by 4 bases and J by 0 bases, with 13 bases left in between. In germline, CDR1 is GTSNPN, CDR2 SVGIG (reference sequence). CDR3 coding DNA: TGTGCCTGGACCCCTGGACACCCCTCCTACGAGCAGTACTTC. Translating it yields CAWTPGHPSYEQYF. Looking up the rest from reference TRBV30 and TRBJ2-7 gives the full variable domain: SQTIHQWPATLVQPVGSPLSLECTVEGTSNPNLYWYRQAAGRGLQLLFYSVGIGQISSEVPQNLSASRPQDRQFILSSKKLLLSDSGFYLCAWTPGHPSYEQYFGPGTRLTVT.

This chain links TRBV6-1 with TRBJ2-7, with D maybe TRBD1 (6 bases). The V and J ends lost 8 bases and 5 bases respectively, with 22 bases between them. This CDR3 is built from 15 residues. Germline V gene lookup returns CDR1 MNHNS and CDR2 SASEGT. This CDR3 reads CASPTHPGVFDEQYF. Written as DNA, the CDR3 is TGTGCCAGCCCTACCCATCCAGGGGTATTCGACGAGCAGTACTTC.

V usage is TRBV6-5 and J usage is TRBJ2-5, with a possible D match to TRBD1 (6 bases). Germline values: CDR1 MNHEY, CDR2 SVGAGI. Deletions cut 8 bases from V and 3 bases from J, with 19 bases between. This CDR3 spans 15 amino acids. CDR3 sequence (DNA): TGTGCCAGCCGTAGAGGGGGTGGGGGAAAAGAGACCCAGTACTTC. This gives the protein CASRRGGGGKETQYF.

The CDR3 spells CAWSVLRSSYEQYF. In DNA form, the CDR3 reads TGTGCCTGGAGTGTACTTCGGAGCTCCTACGAGCAGTACTTC. The V call is TRBV30, the J call TRBJ2-7; D gene unclear. Deletions cut 0 bases from V and 0 bases from J, with 9 bases between. The CDR3 length is 14 residues. The germline V gene encodes CDR1 GTSNPN and CDR2 SVGIG (reference sequence).

This clone was counted a few times. This rearrangement joins TRBV28 to TRBJ1-1; TRBD1 might be the D (5 bases). The germline V gene encodes CDR1 MDHEN and CDR2 SYDVKM. CDR3 size: 14 residues. The germline V and J ends were trimmed by 10 bases and 1 base, with 16 bases remaining between them. CDR3 DNA sequence: TGTGCCACCAGGGAAATTGGGGCGAACACTGAAGCTTTCTTT. This encodes CATREIGANTEAFF.

The rearrangement uses TRBV28 and TRBJ2-7, with D tentatively TRBD2 (6 bases). Trimming cost V 3 bases and J 9 bases, with 27 bases left between them. There are 17 residues in the CDR3. Germline V gene lookup returns CDR1 MDHEN and CDR2 SYDVKM. CDR3 sequence reads: CASSLGRGPQAGPTQYF. As DNA, the CDR3 is TGTGCCAGCAGTTTGGGTAGGGGTCCCCAGGCGGGGCCCACGCAGTACTTC.

The J gene is TRBJ1-6, the V gene TRBV30; D remains ambiguous. Germline V gene lookup returns CDR1 GTSNPN and CDR2 SVGIG (reference sequence). The CDR3 spans 16 residues. The V and J ends lost 2 bases and 5 bases respectively, with 16 bases between them. CDR3 bases: TGTGCCTGGAGTACCCTCCGGGTCGGGAATAATTCACCCCTCCACTTT. Protein product: CAWSTLRVGNNSPLHF.

The chain uses TRBV6-1 and TRBJ2-2; no clear D. Trimming removed 5 bases at V and 0 bases at J, with 7 bases between. This CDR3 region has 14 residues. From germline, CDR1 is MNHNS and CDR2 SASEGT. Here the CDR3 reads CASSSATNTGELFF. The CDR3, as DNA: TGTGCCAGCAGTTCAGCTACGAACACCGGGGAGCTGTTTTTT.

The chain couples TRBV19 to TRBJ2-5; 11 nucleotides match TRBD2. J gave up 2 bases and V 2 bases, and 1 base lay outside the gene matches. Germline CDR1 reads LNHDA; CDR2 reads SQIVND (reference sequence). The CDR3 spans 15 residues. The CDR3 DNA reads TGTGCCAGTAGTATACTAGCGGGAGGTCAAGAGACCCAGTACTTC. The encoded protein is CASSILAGGQETQYF.

V gene TRBV18 combines with J gene TRBJ2-1, with D possibly being TRBD2 (5 bases). The CDR3 consists of 14 residues. Deletions cut 6 bases from V and 2 bases from J, with 11 bases between. Germline V gene lookup returns CDR1 KGHSH and CDR2 LQKENI. CDR3 in amino acids: CASSGADTYNEQFF. For the CDR3, the DNA is TGTGCCAGCTCTGGAGCGGATACCTACAATGAGCAGTTCTTC. The full variable domain, completed using reference TRBV18 and TRBJ2-1, is NAGVMQNPRHLVRRRGQEARLRCSPMKGHSHVYWYRQLPEEGLKFMVYLQKENIIDESGMPKERFSAEFPKEGPSILRIQQVVRGDSAAYFCASSGADTYNEQFFGPGTRLTVL.

A note on this clone: One end of the junction fails to match germline, which may point to a read error. J is TRBJ1-2 and V is TRBV5-3; D is unclear. TRBV5-3 is placed among ORFs of uncertain function. This CDR3 spans 14 amino acids. CDR3 in amino acids: CASSFDRYNYGYTF. CDR3 in DNA: TGTGCCAGCAGCTTCGACCGATATAACTATGGCTACACCTTC.

V and J are TRBV5-4 and TRBJ2-5, with D unresolved. There are 16 residues in the CDR3. The germline gives CDR1 SGHNT, CDR2 YYREEE (reference sequence). V lost 2 bases, J lost 1 base, and 15 bases lay in between. The CDR3 is CASSLPGFISQETQYF. The CDR3 DNA is TGTGCCAGCAGCTTACCGGGCTTTATCTCCCAAGAGACCCAGTACTTC.

This clone was seen just once. This chain joins TRBV19 and TRBJ1-1; 9 nucleotides match TRBD1. The germline CDR1 and CDR2 sequences are LNHDA and SQIVND (reference sequence). The CDR3 totals 18 residues. Germline trimming cut 7 bases from V and 1 base from J; bases unmatched to any gene: 16. CDR3: CASTGNRGQRRSNTEAFF. CDR3 sequence (DNA): TGTGCCAGTACCGGGAACAGGGGGCAACGGCGTTCGAACACTGAAGCTTTCTTT.

V is TRBV19 and J is TRBJ1-2, with D hard to call. Germline CDR1 LNHDA, CDR2 SQIVND (reference sequence). Trimming cost V 3 bases and J 4 bases, with 15 bases left between them. This CDR3 region has 15 residues. The CDR3 here is CASSMSHGSTYGYTF. CDR3 nucleotides: TGTGCCAGTAGTATGTCCCACGGATCTACCTATGGCTACACCTTC.

The V and J genes are TRBV29-1 and TRBJ2-2; unclear D gene. Trimming left V 7 bases short and J 0 bases short, with 12 bases between. The CDR3 has 14 amino acids. The germline CDR1 and CDR2 sequences are SQVTM and ANQGSEA. The CDR3 loop reads CSAYGVSNTGELFF. The CDR3 coding sequence is TGCAGCGCCTACGGTGTTTCGAACACCGGGGAGCTGTTTTTT.

The V and J genes are TRBV29-1 and TRBJ2-5; no firm D call. The length of the CDR3 is 13 residues. Germline V gene lookup returns CDR1 SQVTM and CDR2 ANQGSEA. V lost 1 base and J 5 bases, leaving 11 bases between the germline ends. CDR3 residues: CSVEVWRAETQYF. The CDR3 DNA is TGCAGCGTTGAAGTCTGGCGTGCGGAGACCCAGTACTTC. The whole variable domain, remainder taken from reference TRBV29-1 and TRBJ2-5, is SAVISQKPSRDICQRGTSLTIQCQVDSQVTMMFWYRQQPGQSLTLIATANQGSEATYESGFVIDKFPISRPNLTFSTLTVSNMSPEDSSIYLCSVEVWRAETQYFGPGTRLLVL.

The chain employs TRBV6-6 and TRBJ2-3, with TRBD2 as a possible D gene (7 bases). The CDR3 is 14 amino acids. Germline V lookup: CDR1 MNHNY, CDR2 SVGAGI (reference sequence). The ends were cut back, 9 bases at V and 0 bases at J, with 13 bases in the middle. This chain's CDR3 is CASGGDTSTDTQYF. The CDR3 DNA follows: TGTGCCAGTGGGGGGGACACTAGCACAGATACGCAGTATTTT.

The rearrangement links TRBV19 to TRBJ1-5; 7 positions agree with TRBD1. There are 12 residues in the CDR3. V shed 9 bases, J shed 7 bases, and the junction held 6 bases outside the gene matches. Germline-derived CDR1 and CDR2 are LNHDA and SQIVND (reference sequence). The CDR3 sequence: CASRQGRQPQHF. The CDR3 bases are TGTGCCAGCCGACAGGGAAGGCAGCCCCAGCATTTT.

V and J are TRBV5-1 and TRBJ2-5; D possibly corresponds to TRBD2 (6 bases). This CDR3 is 14 amino acids long. V shed 0 bases and J shed 5 bases, with 11 bases lying between them. The germline gives CDR1 SGHRS, CDR2 YFSETQ. The CDR3 nucleotides read TGCGCCAGCAGCTTGGAAGGACGGGGGGAGACCCAGTACTTC. Translation: CASSLEGRGETQYF. Together with reference TRBV5-1 and TRBJ2-5, the CDR3 gives the full variable domain: KAGVTQTPRYLIKTRGQQVTLSCSPISGHRSVSWYQQTPGQGLQFLFEYFSETQRNKGNFPGRFSGRQFSNSRSEMNVSTLELGDSALYLCASSLEGRGETQYFGPGTRLLVL.

CDR3 loop: CASSVDNTEAFF. DNA for the CDR3: TGTGCCAGCAGCGTAGACAACACTGAAGCTTTCTTT. The chain combines TRBV9 with TRBJ1-1; D unresolved. The germline V gene encodes CDR1 SGDLS and CDR2 YYNGEE. V was trimmed by 0 bases and J by 2 bases, leaving 2 bases between them. The CDR3 runs to 12 residues. Together with reference TRBV9 and TRBJ1-1, the CDR3 gives the full variable domain: DSGVTQTPKHLITATGQRVTLRCSPRSGDLSVYWYQQSLDQGLQFLIQYYNGEERAKGNILERFSAQQFPDLHSELNLSSLELGDSALYFCASSVDNTEAFFGQGTRLTVV.

The chain carries TRBV4-1 and TRBJ2-1; 10 bases are a match to TRBD2. Germline V CDR1 and CDR2: MGHRA, YSYEKL. This CDR3 comprises 19 residues. The trim removed 1 base at V and 7 bases at J, leaving 16 bases unmatched. The chain's CDR3 is CASSQGAYALAGVENEQFF. As DNA, the CDR3 is TGCGCCAGCAGCCAAGGGGCTTATGCGCTAGCGGGAGTCGAGAATGAGCAGTTCTTC.

The chain is built from TRBV20-1 and TRBJ1-2, with D perhaps matching TRBD1 (5 bases). Trimming shortened V by 1 base and J by 8 bases, and 8 bases separated the two germline ends. This CDR3 has 11 amino acids. CDR1 DFQATT and CDR2 SNEGSKA come from the germline V gene (reference sequence). The CDR3 DNA sequence: TGCAGTGCTAGAGCCGGGGGGGGCTACACCTTC. Protein sequence: CSARAGGGYTF.

This sequence joins TRBV18 and TRBJ2-7; 11 nucleotides match TRBD1. After removal of 6 bases from V and 3 bases from J, the junction contained 10 bases not matched to a gene. The CDR3 sequence is 16 residues long. CDR1 and CDR2 (germline): KGHSH, LQKENI. The CDR3 sequence: CASSPTAGQGVYEQYF. The CDR3 DNA follows: TGTGCCAGCTCCCCCACAGCGGGACAGGGGGTCTACGAGCAGTACTTC.

The genes are TRBV15 and TRBJ2-1; 11 bases line up with TRBD2. The V gene's germline CDR1 is LNHNV and CDR2 YYDKDF (reference sequence). The CDR3 has 15 amino acids. The ends lost 0 bases at V and 10 bases at J; junction bases unmatched: 5. The CDR3 loop reads CATSRETSGIGEQFF. CDR3 DNA sequence: TGTGCCACCAGCAGAGAGACTAGCGGGATTGGGGAGCAGTTCTTC.

The V and J genes are TRBV28 and TRBJ2-5; tentative D call: TRBD1 (6 bases). The germline CDR1 and CDR2 sequences are MDHEN and SYDVKM. Trimming pared 5 bases from V and 0 bases from J, leaving 13 bases between. CDR3 length: 15 residues. CDR3 sequence: CASSQMDSHQETQYF. As DNA, the CDR3 is TGTGCCAGCAGTCAAATGGACAGTCACCAAGAGACCCAGTACTTC.

V usage is TRBV28 and J usage is TRBJ2-7; unclear D gene. Germline lookup yields CDR1 MDHEN and CDR2 SYDVKM. V was clipped by 2 bases and J by 2 bases, with 13 bases between them. This CDR3 spans 15 amino acids. The CDR3 coding sequence is TGTGCCAGCAGTTTAGCCGGTCGATTCCCCTACGAGCAGTACTTC. Translating gives CASSLAGRFPYEQYF.